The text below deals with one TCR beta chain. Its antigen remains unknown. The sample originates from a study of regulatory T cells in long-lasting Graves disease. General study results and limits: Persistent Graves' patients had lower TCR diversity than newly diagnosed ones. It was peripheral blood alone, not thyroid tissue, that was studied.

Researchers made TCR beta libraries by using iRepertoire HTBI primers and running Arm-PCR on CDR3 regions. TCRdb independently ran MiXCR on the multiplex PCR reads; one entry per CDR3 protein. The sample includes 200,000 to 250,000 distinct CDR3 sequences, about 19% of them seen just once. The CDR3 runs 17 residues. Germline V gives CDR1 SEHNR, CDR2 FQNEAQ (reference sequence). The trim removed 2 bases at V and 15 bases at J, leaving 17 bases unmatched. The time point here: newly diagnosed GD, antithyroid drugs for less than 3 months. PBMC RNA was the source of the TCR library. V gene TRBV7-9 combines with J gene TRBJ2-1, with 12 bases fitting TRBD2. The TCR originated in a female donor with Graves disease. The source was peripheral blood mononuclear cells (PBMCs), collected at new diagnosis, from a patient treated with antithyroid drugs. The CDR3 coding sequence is TGTGCCAGCAGCTTATCGCGCACTAGCGGGGGGCCCGGTGTTGGGTTCTTC. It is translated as CASSLSRTSGGPGVGFF.